These T cell receptor beta chains were read from a single sample in a study of blood T cell repertoires in COVID-19. Measured with immunoSEQ multiplex PCR; TCRdb has only the in-frame clones, and not every one. Of around 240,000 clones listed, 70% to 90% were seen once; the top ten hold around 2.9%. Sequenced material: peripheral blood. These TCRs come from a woman aged 25 to 45 who had recovered from COVID-19. Each CDR3 is given without its conserved first and last residue. D genes are given only for firm matches.

v_gene,j_gene,len,d_gene,CDR3aa
TRBV5-4,TRBJ2-7,13,TRBD2,ASSLERGSSGEQY
TRBV7-8,TRBJ1-6,14,-,ASSLKSSSYNSPLH
TRBV6-6,TRBJ2-5,14,TRBD2,ASSWPQASGEETQY
TRBV6-1,TRBJ1-1,12,TRBD1,ASSELDRDTEAF
TRBV4-1,TRBJ1-5,12,-,ASSENRAGQPQH
TRBV9,TRBJ2-7,12,TRBD2,ASSVASGGVEQY
TRBV12-3/TRBV12-4,TRBJ1-5,10,-,ASSFEAQPQH
TRBV6-5,TRBJ1-4,12,TRBD1,ASSSTGGNEKLF
TRBV29-1,TRBJ2-1,14,TRBD1,SVEPLGQSDYNEQF
TRBV4-1,TRBJ1-3,14,TRBD1,ASSPLTGGAGNTIY
TRBV20-1,TRBJ1-5,12,-,SASGETDYQPQH
TRBV6-2/TRBV6-3,TRBJ2-7,13,TRBD2,ASSSWTSGDYEQY
TRBV18,TRBJ1-5,11,TRBD1,ASSPRGNQPQH
TRBV27,TRBJ1-1,14,TRBD1,ASRYESGQQNTEAF
TRBV6-5,TRBJ1-2,12,-,ASLLLKGTSGYT
TRBV6-5,TRBJ2-5,11,TRBD2,VSRAAGVETQY
TRBV2,TRBJ2-5,13,TRBD2,ASSGWTSGEETQY
TRBV6-2/TRBV6-3,TRBJ1-6,9,-,ASSNGTPLH
TRBV13,TRBJ2-2,14,TRBD2,ASSAPGTSSTGELF
TRBV2,TRBJ2-1,13,TRBD2,ASDPLAGGYNEQF
TRBV19,TRBJ2-7,11,-,ASSMSGGNEQY
TRBV10-3,TRBJ1-1,12,TRBD1,AISELGQGLEAF
TRBV9,TRBJ1-6,13,-,ASSVGRGLNSPLH
TRBV19,TRBJ2-4,14,-,ASSQTRQTAKNIQY
TRBV5-1,TRBJ1-6,12,TRBD1,ASSSDRGNSPLH
TRBV28,TRBJ2-5,13,TRBD1,ASNMEGTALETQY
TRBV11-2,TRBJ2-3,14,TRBD1,ASRSEGTGSTDTQY
TRBV5-1,TRBJ2-7,13,-,ASSWDTSSSYEQY
TRBV3-1/TRBV3-2,TRBJ1-2,13,TRBD1,ASSQVPGGNYGYT
TRBV5-4,TRBJ1-6,12,-,ASSLAGGDSPLH
TRBV7-9,TRBJ1-6,13,TRBD1,ASSFWTGSTAPLH
TRBV12-3/TRBV12-4,TRBJ2-1,11,-,ASSQDSYNEQF
TRBV18,TRBJ2-3,12,TRBD1,ASSPGTGTDTQY
TRBV4-2,TRBJ1-6,14,-,ASSPAIASYNSPLH
TRBV6-6,TRBJ2-3,15,-,ASSRSRGLGYQGTQY
TRBV29-1,TRBJ1-1,13,-,SVEGEKGRTTEAF
TRBV7-9,TRBJ1-2,14,TRBD1,ASSLGWTGGDDGYT
TRBV5-1,TRBJ2-6,14,-,ASSLAGLPGANVLT
TRBV6-6,TRBJ2-5,13,TRBD2,ASSSRGGSQETQY
TRBV7-2,TRBJ2-1,16,TRBD2,ASSLREAGGHFYNEQF
TRBV5-4,TRBJ2-3,13,TRBD2,ASSLSGGAADTQY
TRBV11-2,TRBJ2-6,17,TRBD1,ASSVRGQGAGSGANVLT
TRBV5-1,TRBJ2-1,10,TRBD2,ASGRESNEQF
TRBV19,TRBJ2-5,15,TRBD2,ASSLPGGLAGGETQY
TRBV7-6,TRBJ2-2,12,TRBD1,AIGQGDFTGELF
TRBV5-5,TRBJ2-3,15,-,ASSSGLLTRPTDTQY
TRBV29-1,TRBJ2-1,13,TRBD1,SATGQGRSYNEQF